This T cell receptor (beta chain) was profiled in a study of T cell clonotyping in hematopoietic cell transplantation. General study results and limits: No sorting was done, leaving CD4 and CD8 contributions mixed. After transplant, recipient diversity fell while pathologically expanded clonotypes grew through day 180.

V was cut by 3 bases and J by 6 bases, with 18 bases left in between. Germline loops: CDR1 ENHRY, CDR2 SYGVKD. CDR3 length: 15 amino acids. Recipient blood drawn about 28 days pretransplant and days 30, 100, 180 after. Some clones are missing from TCRdb's copy, which holds only in-frame ones; the method was immunoSEQ multiplex PCR. The table includes about 9,400 clones, about three quarters detected once. For this clone: Its antigen is unknown.

The rearrangement joins TRBV10-3 to TRBJ2-7; a possible D gene is TRBD2 (5 bases). The source was PBMCs, collected 180 days after allogeneic stem cell transplant. The source of this sequence is a male patient aged 35 to 55 who had an allogeneic stem cell transplant from a related donor, so the T cells may come from the graft donor. Some clones in this sample may be carry-over from other donors' samples. CDR3 DNA sequence: TGTGCCATCAGTGAAGAGGGAAGGGCTTCGGGCGAGCAGTACTTC. The encoded protein is CAISEEGRASGEQYF.